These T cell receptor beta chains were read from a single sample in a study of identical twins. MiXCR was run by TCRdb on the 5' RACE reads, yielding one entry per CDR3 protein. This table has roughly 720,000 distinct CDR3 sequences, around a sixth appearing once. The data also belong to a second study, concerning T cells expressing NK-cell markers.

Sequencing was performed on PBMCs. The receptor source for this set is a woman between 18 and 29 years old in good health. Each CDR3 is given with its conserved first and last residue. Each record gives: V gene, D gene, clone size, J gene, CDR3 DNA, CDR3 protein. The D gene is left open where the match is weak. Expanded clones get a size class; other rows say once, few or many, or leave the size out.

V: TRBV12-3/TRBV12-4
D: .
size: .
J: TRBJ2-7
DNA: TGTGCCAGCAGTTTTGGGCCGGGGAAGCAGTACTTC
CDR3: CASSFGPGKQYF

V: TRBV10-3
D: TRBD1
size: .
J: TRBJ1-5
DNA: TGTGCCACACGGAAGGGGGACAGAAGTCCAAGCGTAACCAATCAGCCCCAGCATTTT
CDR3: CATRKGDRSPSVTNQPQHF

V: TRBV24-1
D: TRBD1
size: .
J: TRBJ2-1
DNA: TGTGCCACCAGTGGAAACAGGGGGAGCTCCTACAATGAGCAGTTCTTC
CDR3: CATSGNRGSSYNEQFF

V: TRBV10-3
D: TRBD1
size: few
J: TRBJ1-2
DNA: TGTGCCATCAGAACAGGGGTTATATCCTATGGCTACACCTTC
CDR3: CAIRTGVISYGYTF

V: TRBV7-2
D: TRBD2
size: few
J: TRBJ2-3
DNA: TGTGCCAGCAGTGCGGGGGGGGGCAAGGGGACGCAGTATTTT
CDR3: CASSAGGGKGTQYF

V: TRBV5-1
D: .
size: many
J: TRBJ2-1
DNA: TGCGCCAGCAGCTTACCCGGGGGGCTCAATGAGCAGTTCTTC
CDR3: CASSLPGGLNEQFF

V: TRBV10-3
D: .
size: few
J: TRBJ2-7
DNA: TGTGCCATCAGTGCAGCCTACGAGCAGTACTTC
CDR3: CAISAAYEQYF

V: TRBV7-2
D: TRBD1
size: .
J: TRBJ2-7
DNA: TGTGCCAGCAGCTTAGGGACAGGGGTCACCTACGAGCAGTACTTC
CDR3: CASSLGTGVTYEQYF

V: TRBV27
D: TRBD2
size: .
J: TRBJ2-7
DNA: TGTGCCAGCAGTTTAATTCCTGGTAGCGGGAGTTCCGAGCAGTACTTC
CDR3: CASSLIPGSGSSEQYF

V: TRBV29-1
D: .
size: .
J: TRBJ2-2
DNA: TGCAGCGTTGAAGCGCGGGTCGGCACCGGGGAGCTGTTTTTT
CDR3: CSVEARVGTGELFF

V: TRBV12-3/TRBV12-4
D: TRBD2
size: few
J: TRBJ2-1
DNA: TGTGCCAGCAGCTCCAGACTAGCGGGAACCTACAATGAGCAGTTCTTC
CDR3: CASSSRLAGTYNEQFF

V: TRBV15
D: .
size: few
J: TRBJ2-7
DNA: TGTGCCGCATCAAGAGAGCGGGCCTACGAGCAGTACTTC
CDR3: CAASRERAYEQYF

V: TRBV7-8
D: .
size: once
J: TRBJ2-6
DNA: TGTGCCAGCAGCCCCGTACCCTTATCTTCTGGGGCCAACGTCCTGACTTTC
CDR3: CASSPVPLSSGANVLTF

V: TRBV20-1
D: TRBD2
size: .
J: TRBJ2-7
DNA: TGCAGTGCTAGACTAGCGGGAGGTACCCACGAGCAGTACTTC
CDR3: CSARLAGGTHEQYF

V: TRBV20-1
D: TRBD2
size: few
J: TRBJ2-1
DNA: TGCAGTGTTACAACGGGACTAGCTAAAGATGAGCAGTTCTTC
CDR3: CSVTTGLAKDEQFF

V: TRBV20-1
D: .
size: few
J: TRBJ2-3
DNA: TGCAGTGCTAGAGATTGGCAATTCACAGATACGCAGTATTTT
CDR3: CSARDWQFTDTQYF

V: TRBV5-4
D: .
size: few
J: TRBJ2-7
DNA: TGTGCCAGCAGCTTGAAAAGCTTACTTTCCTACGAGCAGTACTTC
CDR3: CASSLKSLLSYEQYF

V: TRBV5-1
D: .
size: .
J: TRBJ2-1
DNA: TGCGCCAGCAGCTTGGAGGCGCATCGCTCCTACAATGAGCAGTTCTTC
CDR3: CASSLEAHRSYNEQFF

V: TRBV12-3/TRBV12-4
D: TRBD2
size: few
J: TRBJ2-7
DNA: TGTGCCAGCAGTTTATATGGAGCGGGAGTACCCTACGAGCAGTACTTC
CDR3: CASSLYGAGVPYEQYF

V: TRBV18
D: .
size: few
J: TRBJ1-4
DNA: TGTGCCAGCTCACGTGACAGCTTTGCTAATGAAAAACTGTTTTTT
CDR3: CASSRDSFANEKLFF

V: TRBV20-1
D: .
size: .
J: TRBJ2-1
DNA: TGCAGTGCTAGACAGGGGATGAGTGCGAATGAGCAGTTCTTC
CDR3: CSARQGMSANEQFF

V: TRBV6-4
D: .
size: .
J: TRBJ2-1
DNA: TGTGCCAGCAGTTCAGACCGCCGGGACATTAATTCCTACAATGAGCAGTTCTTC
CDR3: CASSSDRRDINSYNEQFF

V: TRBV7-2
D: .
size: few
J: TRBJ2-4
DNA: TGTGCCAGCAGCGGAGGTTCGACGCCGGGCGTTCAGTACTTC
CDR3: CASSGGSTPGVQYF

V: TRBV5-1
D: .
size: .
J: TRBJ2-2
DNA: TGCGCCAGCAGTCCAGGGGAAAAGGACACCGGGGAGCTGTTTTTT
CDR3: CASSPGEKDTGELFF

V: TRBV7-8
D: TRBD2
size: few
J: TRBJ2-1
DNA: TGTGCCAGCAGCTCACTCCGGACTAGCGATTACAATGAGCAGTTCTTC
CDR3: CASSSLRTSDYNEQFF

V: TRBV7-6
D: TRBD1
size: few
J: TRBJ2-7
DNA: TGTGCCAGCAGCATACCACCCGGGACAGGTCCCTACGAGCAGTACTTC
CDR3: CASSIPPGTGPYEQYF

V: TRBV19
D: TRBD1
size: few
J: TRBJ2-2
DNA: TGTGCCAGTAGCTGGGACAGGGACGGGGAGCTGTTTTTT
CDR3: CASSWDRDGELFF

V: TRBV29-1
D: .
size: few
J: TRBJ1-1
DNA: TGCAGCGCCCCGCCGAACACTGAAGCTTTCTTT
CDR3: CSAPPNTEAFF

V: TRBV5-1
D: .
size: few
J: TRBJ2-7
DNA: TGCGCCAGCATGGAGGGATCTACCTACGAGCAGTACTTC
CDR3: CASMEGSTYEQYF

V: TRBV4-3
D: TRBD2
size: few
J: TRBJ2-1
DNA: TGCGCCAGCAGCCAAGAGTCGGTCTATACTAGCGGCTACAATGAGCAGTTCTTC
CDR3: CASSQESVYTSGYNEQFF